Presented here are 29 T cell receptor beta chains from one specimen sequenced in a study of early T cells in non-severe SARS-CoV-2 infection. Each CDR3 protein is one row after TCRdb ran MiXCR on the 5' RACE reads. The top ten clones hold approximately 16% of a sample with tens of thousands of distinct CDR3 sequences, 12% of them seen once. The sequencing input was whole blood. Receptors were obtained from an adult who was a healthcare worker with PCR-confirmed SARS-CoV-2 infection or an uninfected control (not recorded which).

Here the CDR3 DNA reads TGTGCCAACGCTAGAGTATCGGTTACAGATACGCAGTATTTT. This gives the protein CANARVSVTDTQYF. The chain joins TRBV6-6 to TRBJ2-3; D is uncertain. V was pared by 10 bases and J by 3 bases, with 17 bases between. The CDR3 consists of 14 residues. Germline V gene data show CDR1 as MNHNY and CDR2 as SVGAGI (reference sequence).

This sequence joins TRBV12-3 or TRBV12-4 and TRBJ2-5; 10 bases are a match to TRBD2. The V gene end was trimmed by 6 bases and the J gene end by 1 base; junction bases not matched to a gene: 5. This CDR3 spans 15 amino acids. The CDR3 here is CASSPSGRIQETQYF. CDR3 coding DNA: TGTGCCAGCAGCCCTAGCGGGAGAATCCAAGAGACCCAGTACTTC.

Ten or more counts support this clonotype. The chain couples TRBV7-2 to TRBJ2-3; a weak D match, TRBD2 (6 bases). Trimming took off 6 bases at V and 9 bases at J, with 16 bases between the two ends. Germline assignment: CDR1 SGHTA and CDR2 FQGNSA. The CDR3 extends over 13 amino acids. This chain's CDR3 is CASSSGLFGTQYF. CDR3 nucleotides: TGTGCCAGCAGTTCCGGACTATTCGGGACGCAGTATTTT.

The rearrangement uses TRBV9 and TRBJ2-3, with 10 bases identical to TRBD2. The CDR3 covers 16 residues. Looked up from germline, CDR1 is SGDLS and CDR2 is YYNGEE. Losses at the gene ends were 1 base for V and 6 bases for J; bases not matched to a gene: 8. This CDR3 reads CASSVYASGRVDTQYF. The DNA of the CDR3 is TGTGCCAGCAGCGTATACGCTAGCGGGAGAGTCGATACGCAGTATTTT.

The chain is built from TRBV20-1 and TRBJ2-3, with 7 bases identical to TRBD2. This CDR3 has 14 residues. Trimming at V came to 5 bases and at J to 0 bases, leaving 5 bases not matched to a gene. From germline, CDR1 is DFQATT and CDR2 SNEGSKA (reference sequence). The CDR3 region is CSAERDASTDTQYF. The CDR3 nucleotides are TGCAGTGCTGAGCGGGACGCTAGCACAGATACGCAGTATTTT.

This clonotype was observed a few times. This rearrangement joins TRBV3-1 to TRBJ2-7, with 9 positions matching TRBD1. The ends lost 8 bases at V and 4 bases at J; junction bases unmatched: 0. Germline assignment: CDR1 LGHDT and CDR2 YNNKEL (reference sequence). This CDR3 spans 11 amino acids. The CDR3 DNA sequence: TGTGCCAGCGGACAGGGGTACGAGCAGTACTTC. It codes for CASGQGYEQYF.

At least ten counts were recorded for this clonotype. The rearrangement joins TRBV12-5 to TRBJ1-5; D is possibly TRBD1 (5 bases). This CDR3 comprises 14 residues. Trimming cost V 9 bases and J 6 bases, with 18 bases left between them. CDR1 and CDR2 (germline): LGHNT, FRNRAP. Written as DNA, the CDR3 is TGTGCTAGCGCCCCCGGGGTGCAGGGTCAGCCCCAGCATTTT. Its protein product is CASAPGVQGQPQHF.

The chain is built from TRBV20-1 and TRBJ2-7, with 8 bases that match TRBD2. The germline V gene encodes CDR1 DFQATT and CDR2 SNEGSKA (reference sequence). The CDR3 length is 14 residues. J gave up 9 bases and V 0 bases, and 10 bases lay outside the gene matches. In DNA, the CDR3 is TGCAGTGCTAGAGATCCGGGAGGGCCGGCTTGGCAGTACTTC. This encodes CSARDPGGPAWQYF.

V and J are TRBV9 and TRBJ2-3; D not certain. The CDR3 is 15 amino acids. The germline CDR1 and CDR2 sequences are SGDLS and YYNGEE. Trimming stripped 0 bases from V and 5 bases from J, with 13 bases between. Written as DNA, the CDR3 is TGTGCCAGCAGCGTAGCACCAGGATATGGAGATACGCAGTATTTT. Protein: CASSVAPGYGDTQYF.

This sequence joins TRBV20-1 and TRBJ1-1, with a possible D match to TRBD1 (6 bases). V shed 5 bases and J shed 0 bases, with 22 bases lying between them. CDR1 and CDR2 (germline): DFQATT, SNEGSKA (reference sequence). The CDR3 contains 17 residues. This CDR3 is CSADPLFWTDLNTEAFF. The CDR3 DNA is TGCAGTGCTGACCCTCTCTTTTGGACAGATTTGAACACTGAAGCTTTCTTT.

The genes are TRBV6-2 or TRBV6-3 and TRBJ2-7; D possibly uses TRBD1 or TRBD2 (5 bases each). Germline V gene lookup returns CDR1 MNHEY and CDR2 SVGEGT. The CDR3 totals 15 residues. The germline V and J ends were trimmed by 1 base and 2 bases, with 12 bases remaining between them. CDR3 nucleotides: TGTGCCAGCAGTTACTACCGGGACGAAGCCTACGAGCAGTACTTC. Amino acids: CASSYYRDEAYEQYF.

There are many counts of this clonotype. This sequence joins TRBV5-1 and TRBJ2-1, with 12 bases aligning to TRBD2. With 2 bases clipped from V and 9 bases from J, the junction kept 3 bases outside the gene matches. The CDR3 is 14 residues long. Per the germline V gene, CDR1 is SGHRS and CDR2 is YFSETQ. The CDR3 DNA reads TGCGCCAGCAGCTTAAGACTAGCGGGGGCTGAGCAGTTCTTC. It yields the protein CASSLRLAGAEQFF. Full variable domain (missing parts from reference TRBV5-1 and TRBJ2-1): KAGVTQTPRYLIKTRGQQVTLSCSPISGHRSVSWYQQTPGQGLQFLFEYFSETQRNKGNFPGRFSGRQFSNSRSEMNVSTLELGDSALYLCASSLRLAGAEQFFGPGTRLTVL.

This clonotype was seen repeatedly, ten times or more. The V call is TRBV7-9, the J call TRBJ2-7, with no clear D. From germline, CDR1 is SEHNR and CDR2 FQNEAQ (reference sequence). CDR3 length equals 15 residues. The V end was cut by 1 base, the J end by 6 bases, with 16 bases between. CDR3 residues: CASSLGSIRTAEQYF. The CDR3 region has the DNA TGTGCCAGCAGCTTAGGATCAATTCGTACGGCCGAGCAGTACTTC.

This rearrangement joins TRBV14 to TRBJ2-7; D possibly uses TRBD1 or TRBD2 (5 bases each). The V and J ends lost 2 bases and 5 bases respectively, with 10 bases between them. This CDR3 region has 13 residues. CDR1 SGHDN and CDR2 FVKESK come from the germline V gene. DNA of the CDR3: TGTGCCAGCAGCCAATCCGGGGCCAACGAGCAGTACTTC. Amino acid sequence: CASSQSGANEQYF.

This chain links TRBV29-1 with TRBJ2-3; the match to TRBD1 covers 7 bases. Germline assignment: CDR1 SQVTM and CDR2 ANQGSEA. Losses at the gene ends were 4 bases for V and 6 bases for J; bases not matched to a gene: 7. This CDR3 has 13 amino acids. DNA for the CDR3: TGCAGCGTTGGACAGGGAAGGGAGGATACGCAGTATTTT. This codes for CSVGQGREDTQYF.

The chain couples TRBV12-2 to TRBJ2-5; TRBD2 is taken as the D call from the table, unchecked against the DNA. TRBV12-2 is given as a pseudogene. This CDR3 spans 17 amino acids. The CDR3: CASRFGTSGGWRETQYF. CDR3 DNA sequence: TGTGCAAGTCGCTTCGGGACTAGCGGGGGGTGGAGAGAGACCCAGTACTTC.

This clonotype was seen many times. This chain links TRBV12-3 or TRBV12-4 with TRBJ1-5; D ambiguous. V shed 3 bases and J shed 7 bases, with 13 bases lying between them. The CDR3 is 14 amino acids. CDR3 in DNA: TGTGCCAGCAGTTTGGGTGCGGGAAAACAGCCCCAGCATTTT. It yields the protein CASSLGAGKQPQHF.

The chain recombines TRBV7-6 with TRBJ1-1, with D unclear. Germline CDR1 and CDR2: SGHVS and FNYEAQ. V was clipped by 1 base and J by 4 bases, with 7 bases between them. This CDR3 is built from 13 residues. DNA of the CDR3: TGTGCCAGCAGCTTAGAACATCTCACTGAAGCTTTCTTT. Its protein product is CASSLEHLTEAFF.

This clonotype came up many times. The V and J genes are TRBV5-1 and TRBJ2-3; D gene unclear. CDR1 is SGHRS and CDR2 is YFSETQ in the germline V gene. The V end was cut by 0 bases, the J end by 4 bases, with 6 bases between. The CDR3 is 13 amino acids. Here the CDR3 reads CASSLGSADTQYF. For the CDR3, the DNA is TGCGCCAGCAGCTTGGGGTCCGCAGATACGCAGTATTTT. The entire variable domain, with the rest obtained from reference TRBV5-1 and TRBJ2-3, is as follows: KAGVTQTPRYLIKTRGQQVTLSCSPISGHRSVSWYQQTPGQGLQFLFEYFSETQRNKGNFPGRFSGRQFSNSRSEMNVSTLELGDSALYLCASSLGSADTQYFGPGTRLTVL.

The CDR3 coding sequence is TGCGCCAGCAGCCAACTAGAGGGAGGTGAGCAGTTCTTC. The encoded protein is CASSQLEGGEQFF. This chain uses TRBV4-3 with TRBJ2-1; TRBD2 might be the D (6 bases). With 2 bases removed from V and 9 bases from J, the gap between germline ends came to 11 bases. The CDR3 loop spans 13 amino acids. Germline lookup yields CDR1 LGHNA and CDR2 YSLEER.

This clonotype was detected a few times. The chain employs TRBV6-2 or TRBV6-3 and TRBJ1-2; unclear D gene. Per the germline V gene, CDR1 is MNHEY and CDR2 is SVGEGT. This CDR3 region has 15 residues. Trimming left V 4 bases short and J 3 bases short, with 15 bases between. CDR3 sequence (DNA): TGTGCCAGCAGTTCCGCGGGGTTTGTGGACTATGGCTACACCTTC. This encodes CASSSAGFVDYGYTF.

This clonotype was detected a few times. The rearrangement links TRBV20-1 to TRBJ2-2; 8 bases fit TRBD2. The CDR3 has 15 amino acids. In germline, CDR1 is DFQATT, CDR2 SNEGSKA (reference sequence). J gave up 5 bases and V 6 bases, and 11 bases lay outside the gene matches. The CDR3 is CSAGGLAGATGELFF. In nucleotides, the CDR3 is TGCAGTGCGGGAGGACTAGCTGGCGCAACCGGGGAGCTGTTTTTT.

This clonotype appeared a few times. The CDR3 coding sequence is TGTGCCAGCCGGGCGGGGGGCGGCCGGGAGACCCAGTACTTC. It yields the protein CASRAGGGRETQYF. The V gene is TRBV6-5, the J gene TRBJ2-5; 8 bases are shared with TRBD2. The CDR3 sequence is 14 residues long. Germline V lookup: CDR1 MNHEY, CDR2 SVGAGI. The ends lost 8 bases at V and 5 bases at J; junction bases unmatched: 10.

The chain joins TRBV28 to TRBJ1-4; D is unresolved. There are 15 residues in the CDR3. Germline V gives CDR1 MDHEN, CDR2 SYDVKM. The V and J ends lost 2 bases and 0 bases respectively, with 7 bases between them. As DNA, the CDR3 is TGTGCCAGCAGTTTAGGAGAGGCAACTAATGAAAAACTGTTTTTT. The encoded protein is CASSLGEATNEKLFF. Supplemented by reference TRBV28 and TRBJ1-4, the full variable domain reads DVKVTQSSRYLVKRTGEKVFLECVQDMDHENMFWYRQDPGLGLRLIYFSYDVKMKEKGDIPEGYSVSREKKERFSLILESASTNQTSMYLCASSLGEATNEKLFFGSGTQLSVL.

At least ten counts were recorded for this clonotype. The chain carries TRBV5-1 and TRBJ2-3; D is unclear. The CDR3 loop spans 16 amino acids. Trimming pared 0 bases from V and 2 bases from J, leaving 13 bases between. Germline-derived CDR1 and CDR2 are SGHRS and YFSETQ. CDR3 coding DNA: TGCGCCAGCAGCTTGGAATCCTTGGAACTCACAGATACGCAGTATTTT. Amino acid sequence: CASSLESLELTDTQYF.

This clonotype came up many times. V is TRBV10-3 and J is TRBJ1-1; the D is unclear. The germline CDR1 and CDR2 sequences are ENHRY and SYGVKD. The CDR3 length is 15 residues. The V gene lost 0 bases and the J gene lost 4 bases, with 12 bases spanning the gap. CDR3 bases: TGTGCCATCAGTGAGTCGAGTGGAAAGGGCACTGAAGCTTTCTTT. Translated: CAISESSGKGTEAFF.

The chain joins TRBV11-2 to TRBJ2-7, with 8 nucleotides matching TRBD2. Germline V gives CDR1 SGHAT, CDR2 FQNNGV. The junction had 2 bases not matched to a gene; V was cut back by 1 base and J by 0 bases. CDR3 length equals 15 residues. This CDR3 is CASSLAGGLSYEQYF. The CDR3 DNA reads TGTGCCAGCAGCTTAGCGGGAGGGCTCTCCTACGAGCAGTACTTC. Variable domain in full (rest from reference TRBV11-2 and TRBJ2-7): EAGVAQSPRYKIIEKRQSVAFWCNPISGHATLYWYQQILGQGPKLLIQFQNNGVVDDSQLPKDRFSAERLKGVDSTLKIQPAKLEDSAVYLCASSLAGGLSYEQYFGPGTRLTVT.

Turning to this clonotype: One base away lies a much larger clone, so this may be a sequencing read error. The rearrangement uses TRBV19 and TRBJ2-2; no reliable D call. This CDR3 is 15 amino acids long. Germline lookup yields CDR1 LNHDA and CDR2 SQIVND (reference sequence). V was trimmed by 3 bases and J by 6 bases, leaving 14 bases between them. This chain's CDR3 is CASSIVVDFSGELFF. For the CDR3, the DNA is TGTGCCAGTAGTATTGTAGTGGATTTCTCCGGGGAGCTGTTTTTT.

This clonotype was detected only a few times. The rearrangement links TRBV7-2 to TRBJ2-7; 8 bases map to TRBD2. This CDR3 contains 15 residues. CDR1 SGHTA and CDR2 FQGNSA come from the germline V gene. V trimming: 0 bases; J trimming: 2 bases; junction bases outside the gene matches: 3. CDR3 sequence (DNA): TGTGCCAGCAGCTTAGCCGGGACTAGGCCCTACGAGCAGTACTTC. This gives the protein CASSLAGTRPYEQYF.